This T cell receptor beta chain emerged from a study of blood T cell repertoires in COVID-19. About the study: PBMCs, B-cell-depleted T cells, or T cells provided the cDNA or gDNA that made up the material.

Repertoires were generated with immunoSEQ multiplex PCR, while TCRdb's copy carries only in-frame clones and drops some. The table lists approximately 250,000 clones, 80% to 90% of them singletons, with roughly 10% in the top ten. Followed over time, Seattle patients had been enrolled while infection was active. The V gene's germline CDR1 is MNHEY and CDR2 SMNVEV (reference sequence). V was shortened by 9 bases and J by 0 bases, with 9 bases between the two germline ends. The CDR3 covers 13 residues. The chain employs TRBV27 and TRBJ1-3; D not resolved. The material sequenced was peripheral blood. The clonotype was recovered from a woman in her 70s with COVID-19, enrolled during active disease. The CDR3 DNA reads TGTGCCAGGGTAGAGGGCTCTGGAAACACCATATATTTT. It codes for CARVEGSGNTIYF.